Listed here is a single T cell receptor beta chain. Its antigen is unknown. The data originate from a study of cytomegalovirus exposure and HLA in healthy donors. Study context: An earlier analysis found 120 million or so unique TCR beta sequences from approximately 200 million T cells.

The PCR ran on 60 Vbeta and 13 Jbeta primers. How the authors handled the data: A later analysis counted 65 million to 80 million unique TCR beta chains, some 11 million shared. Only in-frame clones appear in the TCRdb table, and some are missing; sequencing was by immunoSEQ multiplex PCR. The V and J calls and clone size come from that table; D and trimming were worked out from the DNA. The sample carries roughly 90,000 clones, roughly 84% recorded once. Study-wide points: The study designated roughly 150 TCR beta chains cytomegalovirus-associated. CMV serostatus was the only immune exposure information that was available.

Trimming at V came to 5 bases and at J to 3 bases, leaving 6 bases not matched to a gene. The CDR3 is made up of 13 amino acids. From germline, CDR1 is SQVTM and CDR2 ANQGSEA. The material sequenced was PBMCs. The chain combines TRBV29-1 with TRBJ2-7; 8 bases map to TRBD1. This receptor was obtained from a man aged 18 to 29 in good health and CMV-seronegative. CDR3 DNA sequence: TGCAGCGTTAGACAGGGGCAAATCTACGAGCAGTACTTC. It is translated as CSVRQGQIYEQYF.